The 24 T cell receptor beta chains below all came from one sample that was sequenced in a study of T-cell memory formation after mild COVID-19. TCRdb re-called the 5' RACE reads with MiXCR, one entry per CDR3 protein. The sample carries a few hundred thousand distinct CDR3 sequences, less than 25% recorded once. The sequenced sample consisted of PBMCs or a T cell subset sorted from them (not recorded which). These receptor sequences come from an adult woman who had mild COVID-19 (a few samples of this study predate the infection). Cell type and time point are not known.

Written as DNA, the CDR3 is TGTGCCAGCAGCCACGCGTGGGCGGGGGGGAACGATGAGCAGTTCTTC. The encoded protein is CASSHAWAGGNDEQFF. The V and J genes are TRBV7-9 and TRBJ2-1; 9 positions agree with TRBD2. The CDR3 runs to 16 residues. CDR1 is SEHNR and CDR2 is FQNEAQ in the germline V gene (reference sequence). V trimming: 5 bases; J trimming: 8 bases; junction bases outside the gene matches: 13.

V is TRBV6-5 and J is TRBJ1-1; TRBD1 might be the D (5 bases). This CDR3 has 15 amino acids. With 1 base removed from V and 2 bases from J, the gap between germline ends came to 11 bases. Germline CDR1 MNHEY, CDR2 SVGAGI. The CDR3 spells CASSYFGTGNTEAFF. CDR3 sequence (DNA): TGTGCCAGCAGTTACTTCGGGACTGGAAACACTGAAGCTTTCTTT.

As DNA, the CDR3 is TGTGCCAGCAGCTCGGACATGACCCCACCTGTCTATGGCTACACCTTC. Its translation is CASSSDMTPPVYGYTF. The V call is TRBV7-9, the J call TRBJ1-2, with D possibly matching TRBD1 (5 bases). CDR1 SEHNR and CDR2 FQNEAQ come from the germline V gene (reference sequence). The length of the CDR3 is 16 residues. V lost 4 bases to trimming and J lost 4 bases, with 19 bases between them.

In nucleotides, the CDR3 is TGTGCCAGCAGTTTATCGTTAAGACTAGTGGACACAGATACGCAGTATTTT. It encodes CASSLSLRLVDTDTQYF. The chain joins TRBV27 to TRBJ2-3; possible D gene TRBD2, 6 bases. Looked up from germline, CDR1 is MNHEY and CDR2 is SMNVEV (reference sequence). The CDR3 is 17 amino acids. Trimming took off 0 bases at V and 2 bases at J, with 15 bases between the two ends.

CDR3 nucleotide sequence: TGTGCCAGTAGTTTTCGGACTAGCGGGACCGTAGCGAGCTCCTACAATGAGCAGTTCTTC. Translating it yields CASSFRTSGTVASSYNEQFF. V is TRBV19 and J is TRBJ2-1, with TRBD2 matching over 12 bases. Germline assignment: CDR1 LNHDA and CDR2 SQIVND (reference sequence). The CDR3 runs to 20 residues. V lost 5 bases, J lost 0 bases, and 14 bases stayed unmatched.

The rearrangement joins TRBV27 to TRBJ2-7; 7 positions match TRBD2. CDR1 and CDR2 (germline): MNHEY, SMNVEV (reference sequence). V trimming: 3 bases; J trimming: 0 bases; junction bases outside the gene matches: 5. The length of the CDR3 is 15 residues. CDR3 in DNA: TGTGCCAGCAGTTTGGGAGGGCAGCACTCCTACGAGCAGTACTTC. This gives the protein CASSLGGQHSYEQYF.

This clonotype was recorded a few times. V and J are TRBV29-1 and TRBJ1-1; D is uncertain. V lost 0 bases and J 1 base, leaving 9 bases between the germline ends. The CDR3 runs to 14 residues. Germline CDR1 SQVTM, CDR2 ANQGSEA. In nucleotides, the CDR3 is TGCAGCGTTGAAGACCCGGGAAAGAACACTGAAGCTTTCTTT. Protein sequence: CSVEDPGKNTEAFF.

This clonotype occurred a few times. V usage is TRBV20-1 and J usage is TRBJ2-1; 11 bases fit TRBD1. The CDR3 contains 13 residues. V dropped 5 bases and J dropped 6; count of bases not matched to a gene: 3. Per germline, CDR1 DFQATT and CDR2 SNEGSKA (reference sequence). The CDR3 is CSASGTGGNEQFF. CDR3 coding DNA: TGCAGTGCTTCAGGGACAGGGGGCAATGAGCAGTTCTTC.

The V and J genes are TRBV7-9 and TRBJ2-7, with D possibly being TRBD1 (7 bases). The germline gives CDR1 SEHNR, CDR2 FQNEAQ (reference sequence). V was trimmed by 5 bases and J by 3 bases, leaving 20 bases between them. The CDR3 is made up of 16 amino acids. DNA for the CDR3: TGTGCCAGCAGCCCAGGAGGAGGGGGCGCCCACTACGAGCAGTACTTC. It is translated as CASSPGGGGAHYEQYF.

A note on this clonotype: A clone one base away is much larger, so this may be a read error. V is TRBV12-3 or TRBV12-4 and J is TRBJ2-1; 10 bases are a match to TRBD2. The CDR3 has 14 residues. V trimming: 1 base; J trimming: 11 bases; junction bases outside the gene matches: 5. The DNA of the CDR3 is TGTGCCAGCAGTTTAGTTCTAGCGGGAGTCAAGCAGTTCTTC. Its translation: CASSLVLAGVKQFF.

The chain is built from TRBV7-8 and TRBJ1-1, with unresolved D. The V and J ends lost 5 bases and 9 bases respectively, with 16 bases between them. The germline V gene has CDR1 SGHVS and CDR2 FQNEAQ. This CDR3 has 13 residues. The CDR3 region has the DNA TGTGCCAGCAGCCGACAAACGGACGGGAAAGCTTTCTTT. Amino acids: CASSRQTDGKAFF.

This clonotype has just one count. The genes are TRBV6-5 and TRBJ2-7; TRBD2 matches at 8 bases. This CDR3 has 15 residues. V lost 5 bases to trimming and J lost 0 bases; unmatched junction nucleotides: 6. Per germline, CDR1 MNHEY and CDR2 SVGAGI. The CDR3 loop reads CASSGGLALSYEQYF. The CDR3 nucleotides are TGTGCCAGCAGTGGAGGACTAGCACTCTCCTACGAGCAGTACTTC.

The chain joins TRBV5-4 to TRBJ1-2, with a possible D match to TRBD1 (6 bases). The length of the CDR3 is 18 residues. The germline V and J ends were trimmed by 1 base and 0 bases, with 19 bases remaining between them. The germline V gene has CDR1 SGHNT and CDR2 YYREEE (reference sequence). The CDR3 region is CASSLKGRGHLANYGYTF. For the CDR3, the DNA is TGTGCCAGCAGCTTGAAAGGGAGGGGACACTTAGCTAACTATGGCTACACCTTC. The variable domain in full, with the rest retrieved from reference TRBV5-4 and TRBJ1-2, is ETGVTQSPTHLIKTRGQQVTLRCSSQSGHNTVSWYQQALGQGPQFIFQYYREEENGRGNFPPRFSGLQFPNYSSELNVNALELDDSALYLCASSLKGRGHLANYGYTFGSGTRLTVV.

The V gene is TRBV6-5, the J gene TRBJ1-2, with D tentatively TRBD1 (5 bases). Per germline, CDR1 MNHEY and CDR2 SVGAGI. V lost 0 bases, J lost 2 bases, and 10 bases lay in between. The CDR3 has 15 residues. The CDR3 DNA reads as TGTGCCAGCAGTTACTCAGAAGGGACCAACTATGGCTACACCTTC. It translates to CASSYSEGTNYGYTF.

This clonotype has ten or more counts. This rearrangement joins TRBV25-1 to TRBJ2-1; 9 nucleotides agree with TRBD2. Germline CDR1 and CDR2: MGHDK and SYGVNS. CDR3 length: 19 residues. The J segment lost 0 bases and the V segment lost 6 bases, leaving 15 bases of the junction unmatched. This chain's CDR3 is CASSRTGGSGRSSYNEQFF. CDR3 nucleotide sequence: TGTGCCAGCAGCCGGACAGGTGGCAGCGGGAGGAGCTCCTACAATGAGCAGTTCTTC. Together with reference TRBV25-1 and TRBJ2-1, the CDR3 gives the full variable domain: EADIYQTPRYLVIGTGKKITLECSQTMGHDKMYWYQQDPGMELHLIHYSYGVNSTEKGDLSSESTVSRIRTEHFPLTLESARPSHTSQYLCASSRTGGSGRSSYNEQFFGPGTRLTVL.

This clonotype turned up a few times. This chain links TRBV6-5 with TRBJ2-3, with 9 positions matching TRBD2. The V gene's germline CDR1 is MNHEY and CDR2 SVGAGI. After removal of 9 bases from V and 3 bases from J, the junction contained 10 bases not matched to a gene. There are 15 residues in the CDR3. In DNA form, the CDR3 reads TGTGCCAGTTATCAGCGGGAGGCGGGTACAGATACGCAGTATTTT. Translating it yields CASYQREAGTDTQYF.

J is TRBJ2-7 and V is TRBV24-1, with TRBD2 matching 11 bases. With V trimmed by 4 bases and J by 8 bases, 6 bases remained unmatched. CDR1 and CDR2 from the germline V gene are KGHDR and SFDVKD. The CDR3 runs 14 residues. The chain's CDR3 is CATSEAGLAGQQYF. The CDR3 nucleotides read TGTGCCACCAGTGAGGCCGGACTAGCGGGCCAGCAGTACTTC.

The rearrangement uses TRBV7-2 and TRBJ1-1; tentative D call: TRBD1 (6 bases). CDR1 is SGHTA, CDR2 FQGNSA, per germline. This CDR3 region has 12 residues. Trimming removed 3 bases at V and 6 bases at J, with 8 bases between. The CDR3: CASSFNRAEAFF. CDR3 bases: TGTGCCAGCAGCTTCAACAGGGCTGAAGCTTTCTTT.

The chain employs TRBV18 and TRBJ2-7, with D perhaps given as TRBD1 or TRBD2 (5 bases each). The CDR3 has 14 residues. Trimming left V 4 bases short and J 6 bases short, with 16 bases between. Germline CDR1 reads KGHSH; CDR2 reads LQKENI. CDR3: CASSLGASSGEQYF. For the CDR3, the DNA is TGTGCCAGCTCACTTGGGGCTAGCTCGGGCGAGCAGTACTTC.

This clonotype was seen a handful of times. The V call is TRBV13, the J call TRBJ2-7; D uncertain. The length of the CDR3 is 14 residues. Germline V gene lookup returns CDR1 PRHDT and CDR2 FYEKMQ (reference sequence). Trimming left V 4 bases short and J 2 bases short, with 12 bases between. The CDR3 loop reads CASSSGLIPYEQYF. The DNA of the CDR3 is TGTGCCAGCAGCTCCGGGCTGATCCCCTACGAGCAGTACTTC. Together with reference TRBV13 and TRBJ2-7, the CDR3 gives the full variable domain: AAGVIQSPRHLIKEKRETATLKCYPIPRHDTVYWYQQGPGQDPQFLISFYEKMQSDKGSIPDRFSAQQFSDYHSELNMSSLELGDSALYFCASSSGLIPYEQYFGPGTRLTVT.

This clonotype was detected ten times or more. The chain has TRBV12-3 or TRBV12-4 and TRBJ2-2; perhaps D is TRBD1 or TRBD2 (5 bases each). The CDR3 is made up of 14 amino acids. Trimming took 7 bases from V and 4 from J, leaving 13 bases between them. The CDR3 loop reads CASMAGQGTGELFF. The DNA of the CDR3 is TGTGCCAGCATGGCGGGCCAGGGCACCGGGGAGCTGTTTTTT.

This clonotype was detected only a few times. This chain links TRBV30 with TRBJ1-5, with 8 nucleotides matching TRBD1. The germline V gene encodes CDR1 GTSNPN and CDR2 SVGIG (reference sequence). This CDR3 spans 15 amino acids. Trimming cost V 1 base and J 6 bases; bases outside gene matches: 8. The CDR3 is CAWSANRGRSQPQHF. CDR3 in DNA: TGTGCCTGGAGTGCAAACAGGGGGAGAAGTCAGCCCCAGCATTTT.

V usage is TRBV6-1 and J usage is TRBJ2-3; TRBD1 aligns across 9 bases. The germline gives CDR1 MNHNS, CDR2 SASEGT. CDR3 length: 15 amino acids. J gave up 1 base and V 6 bases, and 5 bases lay outside the gene matches. The CDR3 reads CASSNRDRGTDTQYF. As DNA, the CDR3 is TGTGCCAGCAGCAACCGGGACAGGGGCACAGATACGCAGTATTTT.

V usage is TRBV19 and J usage is TRBJ2-5, with TRBD2 identical over 9 bases. CDR3 length: 15 amino acids. Germline CDR1 and CDR2: LNHDA and SQIVND (reference sequence). V lost 5 bases, J lost 2 bases, and 6 bases stayed unmatched. The CDR3 sequence: CASSALAGFQETQYF. The CDR3 DNA reads TGTGCCAGTAGTGCACTAGCGGGCTTTCAAGAGACCCAGTACTTC. Supplemented by reference TRBV19 and TRBJ2-5, the full variable domain reads DGGITQSPKYLFRKEGQNVTLSCEQNLNHDAMYWYRQDPGQGLRLIYYSQIVNDFQKGDIAEGYSVSREKKESFPLTVTSAQKNPTAFYLCASSALAGFQETQYFGPGTRLLVL.